This T cell receptor beta chain emerged from a study of blood T cell repertoires in COVID-19. Study context: The study drew acute and convalescent COVID-19 samples from the United States, Italy and Spain. Sources were T cells, B-cell-depleted T cells, or PBMCs; the material itself was cDNA or gDNA.

Under the authors' procedure: By means of reference gene primer amplification, nucleated cell counts were estimated. The table came from immunoSEQ multiplex PCR; TCRdb's copy has only in-frame clones and leaves some out. The V and J calls and clone size were taken over from that table, and D and trimming were inferred from the DNA. The sample yields about 72,000 clones, roughly 90% seen once. Unmatched junction bases numbered 6, after V lost 0 bases and J lost 9 bases. In germline, CDR1 is ENHRY, CDR2 SYGVKD. The CDR3 spans 14 residues. The TCR sequence derives from a man aged 25-45 years with acute or convalescent COVID-19. The sequenced sample consisted of peripheral blood. The chain links TRBV10-3 to TRBJ1-1, with 8 bases that match TRBD1. The CDR3 reads CAISESDRAPKAFF. The CDR3 nucleotides are TGTGCCATCAGTGAGTCGGACAGGGCCCCAAAAGCTTTCTTT.